The present T cell receptor (beta chain) was sequenced within a study of blood T cell repertoires in COVID-19. Study summary: Italy, Spain and the United States were the sources of the convalescent and acute COVID-19 samples. The analysed material was cDNA or gDNA that came from T cells, B-cell-depleted T cells, or PBMCs.

Germline CDR1 is SGHDT and CDR2 is YYEEEE. This CDR3 has 12 amino acids. V lost 2 bases and J 6 bases, leaving 5 bases between the germline ends. Methods used by the authors: Reference gene primer amplification gave estimated nucleated cell counts. Generated by immunoSEQ multiplex PCR, the TCRdb table keeps only in-frame clones and is missing some. That table gives V, J and clone size, and the DNA gave D and trimming. The sample includes around 97,000 clones, approximately 89% of them seen just once. This clone was seen once. The source of this sequence is a woman older than 75 in a cohort sampled during active COVID-19. The V and J genes are TRBV5-6 and TRBJ2-2; no definite D call. Sequencing used peripheral blood. The CDR3 loop is CASSLAAGELFF. The CDR3 nucleotides are TGTGCCAGCAGCTTAGCCGCCGGGGAGCTGTTTTTT.